These T cell receptor beta chains were read from a single sample in a study of human T cells and chemical hapten exposure. Each CDR3 protein gets one entry after TCRdb re-called the RACE reads with MiXCR. The sample carries roughly 200,000 distinct CDR3 sequences, around 24% recorded once. The sample in question was whole blood, obtained in connection with sensitization to the hapten diphenylcyclopropenone (DPC). The receptors originated from a woman between 50 and 59 years old with alopecia areata. Some clones in this sample may be carry-over from other donors' samples. Each CDR3 is given with its conserved first and last residue. D genes are given only for firm matches. Where a row states a size, it is once, few, many or the class of an expanded clone; other rows omit it.

CDR3	DNA	J	length	V	size	D
CASSTSSGAGETQYF	TGTGCCAGCAGCACCTCGTCCGGGGCCGGTGAGACCCAGTACTTC	TRBJ2-5	15	TRBV7-9	few	.
CASSNREAQPQHF	TGTGCCAGTAGTAATCGGGAGGCTCAGCCCCAGCATTTT	TRBJ1-5	13	TRBV19	.	.
CASSIDLGGTDEQFF	TGTGCCAGTAGTATAGATCTTGGGGGAACGGATGAGCAGTTCTTC	TRBJ2-1	15	TRBV19	many	.
CSIQGDGYTF	TGCAGCATACAGGGGGATGGCTACACCTTC	TRBJ1-2	10	TRBV29-1	.	TRBD1
CSVKLWGATDTQYF	TGCAGCGTTAAGCTTTGGGGGGCCACAGATACGCAGTATTTT	TRBJ2-3	14	TRBV29-1	.	.
CSARSAGRETQYF	TGCAGTGCTAGATCGGCAGGCCGAGAGACCCAGTACTTC	TRBJ2-5	13	TRBV20-1	.	.
CASRESWDQPQHF	TGTGCCAGCAGGGAGTCGTGGGATCAGCCCCAGCATTTT	TRBJ1-5	13	TRBV6-1	.	.
CASSSRDTGELFF	TGTGCCAGCAGTTCGCGGGACACCGGGGAGCTGTTTTTT	TRBJ2-2	13	TRBV12-3/TRBV12-4	.	.
CASSEEPARSEQYF	TGTGCCAGCAGTGAGGAACCAGCTCGCTCCGAGCAGTACTTC	TRBJ2-7	14	TRBV2	.	.
CSVASIETQYF	TGCAGCGTTGCGTCGATAGAGACCCAGTACTTC	TRBJ2-5	11	TRBV29-1	few	.
CASTPDNPDTQYF	TGTGCCAGCACCCCGGACAATCCAGATACGCAGTATTTT	TRBJ2-3	13	TRBV12-3/TRBV12-4	.	.
CSVVLRWGLAGGELFF	TGCAGCGTTGTTCTTCGATGGGGACTAGCGGGCGGGGAGCTGTTTTTT	TRBJ2-2	16	TRBV29-1	few	TRBD2
CASSLDLSSYEQYF	TGTGCCAGCAGCTTAGACCTCAGCTCCTACGAGCAGTACTTC	TRBJ2-7	14	TRBV11-2	few	.
CASSVGNTIYF	TGTGCCAGCAGCGTAGGAAACACCATATATTTT	TRBJ1-3	11	TRBV9	.	.
CASSYGTGAAYGYTF	TGTGCCAGCAGTTACGGGACAGGGGCAGCTTATGGCTACACCTTC	TRBJ1-2	15	TRBV6-6	few	TRBD1
CSVEGFRSEAFF	TGCAGCGTTGAAGGGTTCAGGAGTGAAGCTTTCTTT	TRBJ1-1	12	TRBV29-1	many	.
CAIRDLGNIQYF	TGTGCCATCAGGGACTTGGGGAACATTCAGTACTTC	TRBJ2-4	12	TRBV10-3	.	.